What follows are 25 T cell receptor beta chains derived from one specimen sequenced in a study of T cells in Graves' hyperthyroidism and ophthalmopathy (dated by TCRdb to the late 2010s). The library relied on multiplex PCR. Reads for this sample came from an Illumina HiSeq 2000. TCR beta CDR3 regions were amplified from RNA transcripts. The TCR CDR3 was subjected to a first round of RT-PCR using the HTBI primer set and the Qiagen OneStep RT-PCR kit. Using fastp trimming at Q25 and MiXCR clonotype assembly, TCRdb reanalyzed the public sequencing data and kept in-frame beta chains. Each CDR3 protein appears once, grouped with its most common genes and DNA. The sample table records hundreds of thousands of distinct CDR3 sequences; roughly 15% of these occur just once. The ten top clones hold about 10% of the sample. The sequenced sample was blood. The receptors were gathered from a woman aged 18-29 years with Graves' hyperthyroidism.

About this clonotype itself: This may come from a read error, since a much larger clone is one base off. The rearrangement joins TRBV28 to TRBJ2-7; TRBD1 might be the D (6 bases). This CDR3 region has 15 residues. Trimming left V 10 bases short and J 5 bases short, with 24 bases between. The germline CDR1 and CDR2 sequences are MDHEN and SYDVKM. The CDR3, as DNA: TGTGCCAACAGACCGATAACAGGGAACGTCCACGAGCAGTACTTC. Translated, it gives CANRPITGNVHEQYF. The whole variable domain, remainder taken from reference TRBV28 and TRBJ2-7, is DVKVTQSSRYLVKRTGEKVFLECVQDMDHENMFWYRQDPGLGLRLIYFSYDVKMKEKGDIPEGYSVSREKKERFSLILESASTNQTSMYLCANRPITGNVHEQYFGPGTRLTVT.

This clonotype was picked up many times. V gene TRBV27 combines with J gene TRBJ2-4, with TRBD1 matching 10 bases. The CDR3 covers 18 residues. Germline V gene data show CDR1 as MNHEY and CDR2 as SMNVEV (reference sequence). J was trimmed by 0 bases and V by 6 bases; bases with no gene match: 11. CDR3 coding DNA: TGTGCCAGCAGCCCTCGGACAGGGGGTTCGTTAGCCAAAAACATTCAGTACTTC. Translation gives CASSPRTGGSLAKNIQYF.

This clonotype was seen many times. V usage is TRBV7-8 and J usage is TRBJ2-4; D is unresolved. This CDR3 contains 15 residues. V was pared by 4 bases and J by 0 bases, with 10 bases between. Germline lookup yields CDR1 SGHVS and CDR2 FQNEAQ. The chain's CDR3 is CASSSSRIAKNIQYF. CDR3 DNA sequence: TGTGCCAGCAGCTCCTCCAGGATAGCCAAAAACATTCAGTACTTC.

This clonotype was recorded at least ten times. The chain couples TRBV28 to TRBJ2-7; 8 bases are shared with TRBD2. The V gene's germline CDR1 is MDHEN and CDR2 SYDVKM. CDR3 length equals 16 residues. V lost 3 bases to trimming and J lost 5 bases; unmatched junction nucleotides: 12. The CDR3 here is CASSFHGASGRNEQYF. CDR3 in DNA: TGTGCCAGCAGTTTCCACGGGGCTAGCGGGCGCAACGAGCAGTACTTC.

This clonotype has a count of ten or more. The V and J genes are TRBV7-9 and TRBJ2-7, with 7 bases lining up with TRBD1. The CDR3 is made up of 16 amino acids. Per the germline V gene, CDR1 is SEHNR and CDR2 is FQNEAQ (reference sequence). V was clipped by 1 base and J by 0 bases; unmatched bases: 6. The CDR3 spells CASSLEGTVSSYEQYF. For the CDR3, the DNA is TGTGCCAGCAGCTTAGAAGGGACAGTAAGCTCCTACGAGCAGTACTTC.

V and J are TRBV29-1 and TRBJ2-7; 10 bases map to TRBD2. Germline-derived CDR1 and CDR2 are SQVTM and ANQGSEA. This CDR3 comprises 14 residues. The CDR3 here is CAAAPGLAAYEQYF. The CDR3 DNA reads as TGCGCCGCAGCCCCCGGACTAGCGGCCTACGAGCAGTACTTC.

This clonotype showed up many times. The chain joins TRBV6-1 to TRBJ2-1, with 16 bases matching TRBD2. Germline values: CDR1 MNHNS, CDR2 SASEGT. CDR3 length: 18 residues. Trimming removed 5 bases from V and 4 bases from J; junction bases left unmatched: 8. The CDR3 region has the DNA TGTGCCAGCAGTAAAGGGACTAGCGGGAGGGCCAGATACAATGAGCAGTTCTTC. Encoded protein: CASSKGTSGRARYNEQFF.

This clonotype was found many times. This chain joins TRBV27 and TRBJ1-5; TRBD1 agrees at 9 bases. The CDR3 extends over 15 amino acids. Germline V lookup: CDR1 MNHEY, CDR2 SMNVEV (reference sequence). The trim removed 5 bases at V and 6 bases at J, leaving 8 bases unmatched. The CDR3 loop reads CASSIKGQGFQPQHF. In DNA form, the CDR3 reads TGTGCCAGCAGTATTAAAGGACAGGGGTTTCAGCCCCAGCATTTT.

This clonotype has only a few counts. This rearrangement joins TRBV29-1 to TRBJ2-1, with TRBD2 as a possible D gene (6 bases). The CDR3 consists of 15 residues. Germline lookup yields CDR1 SQVTM and CDR2 ANQGSEA. Trimming pared 3 bases from V and 5 bases from J, leaving 17 bases between. The CDR3 reads CSVDFYGRRDNEQFF. CDR3 nucleotide sequence: TGCAGCGTTGATTTTTACGGGAGAAGGGACAATGAGCAGTTCTTC.

This clonotype came up a few times. As DNA, the CDR3 is TGCAGCGTTGATGGTCCTTACCCAAGCCCTACAGATACGCAGTATTTT. Its translation is CSVDGPYPSPTDTQYF. The rearrangement uses TRBV29-1 and TRBJ2-3; D uncertain. The CDR3 length is 16 residues. Germline V gives CDR1 SQVTM, CDR2 ANQGSEA. V lost 3 bases to trimming and J lost 3 bases, with 19 bases between them.

This clonotype has more than one count but fewer than ten. The V gene is TRBV30, the J gene TRBJ2-1; D could derive from TRBD1 or TRBD2 (5 bases each). V gave up 8 bases and J gave up 7 bases, with 12 bases separating them. Germline V CDR1 and CDR2: GTSNPN, SVGIG (reference sequence). The CDR3 loop spans 11 amino acids. The CDR3 region has the DNA TGTGCCGGGGGATGGGGGAATGAGCAGTTCTTC. The encoded protein is CAGGWGNEQFF.

Notes on this clonotype: Just one base apart from a much larger clone, this may be a read error. This sequence joins TRBV29-1 and TRBJ2-1; D is possibly TRBD2 (6 bases). V was pared by 8 bases and J by 12 bases, with 23 bases between. CDR1 SQVTM and CDR2 ANQGSEA come from the germline V gene. The CDR3 length is 13 residues. The CDR3 protein is CSTWRGQRRGQFF. The CDR3 DNA reads TGCAGCACCTGGAGAGGTCAGAGGCGGGGGCAGTTCTTC.

This clonotype was counted only a few times. Here the CDR3 DNA reads TGTGCCAGCAGCGTGGGGAGCTCCTCCTACGAGCAGTACTTC. Its protein is CASSVGSSSYEQYF. The chain couples TRBV9 to TRBJ2-7; weak D call: TRBD2 (5 bases). The CDR3 length is 14 residues. The V and J ends lost 2 bases and 0 bases respectively, with 9 bases between them. In germline, CDR1 is SGDLS, CDR2 YYNGEE.

This clonotype occurred many times. The chain is built from TRBV29-1 and TRBJ1-1, with TRBD1 matching over 9 bases. The junction had 10 bases not matched to a gene; V was cut back by 7 bases and J by 4 bases. CDR1 is SQVTM and CDR2 is ANQGSEA in the germline V gene. This CDR3 comprises 14 residues. CDR3 sequence: CSALRTGESTEAFF. CDR3 DNA sequence: TGCAGCGCCCTTAGGACAGGGGAGAGCACTGAAGCTTTCTTT.

This clonotype appeared many times. The chain recombines TRBV12-3 or TRBV12-4 with TRBJ2-5; no firm D call. This CDR3 spans 14 amino acids. With 7 bases removed from V and 5 bases from J, the gap between germline ends came to 17 bases. CDR3: CASTLVGVEETQYF. Written as DNA, the CDR3 is TGTGCCAGCACCCTTGTGGGTGTAGAGGAGACCCAGTACTTC.

The sample holds many counts of this clonotype. This chain links TRBV6-1 with TRBJ2-7; D might be TRBD1 or TRBD2, each matching 6 bases. Germline V lookup: CDR1 MNHNS, CDR2 SASEGT. The CDR3 runs 14 residues. V lost 8 bases and J 1 base, leaving 15 bases between the germline ends. DNA for the CDR3: TGTGCCAGCGGGCCGTGGAGGGGGTCCTACGAGCAGTACTTC. This gives the protein CASGPWRGSYEQYF.

There are many counts of this clonotype. The chain joins TRBV2 to TRBJ1-2, with TRBD1 as a possible D gene (5 bases). The V gene's germline CDR1 is SNHLY and CDR2 FYNNEI. With 8 bases removed from V and 5 bases from J, the gap between germline ends came to 18 bases. The CDR3 is 14 residues long. The DNA of the CDR3 is TGTGCCAGCCACCGCGGGCAGGGAGTATATGGCTACACCTTC. Its protein is CASHRGQGVYGYTF.

This clonotype was counted many times. This rearrangement joins TRBV20-1 to TRBJ2-1, with a possible D match to TRBD2 (8 bases). This CDR3 is 16 amino acids long. Trimming took 0 bases from V and 8 from J, leaving 20 bases between them. Germline values: CDR1 DFQATT, CDR2 SNEGSKA (reference sequence). CDR3 region: CSARDSGTRGGHEQFF. CDR3 DNA sequence: TGCAGTGCTAGAGATAGTGGGACTAGAGGGGGCCATGAGCAGTTCTTC.

There are many counts of this clonotype. V usage is TRBV11-3 and J usage is TRBJ2-5; the match to TRBD2 covers 12 bases. V shed 1 base, J shed 2 bases, and the junction held 5 bases outside the gene matches. The CDR3 is made up of 17 amino acids. The germline V gene encodes CDR1 SGHNT and CDR2 YENEEA. In DNA, the CDR3 is TGTGCCAGCAGCTTAGGACTAGCGGGAGTAAAGCAAGAGACCCAGTACTTC. Translating it yields CASSLGLAGVKQETQYF.

There are many counts of this clonotype. V usage is TRBV2 and J usage is TRBJ2-3; D call uncertain. The CDR3 totals 12 residues. With 6 bases removed from V and 4 bases from J, the gap between germline ends came to 8 bases. Germline V gene sequence: CDR1 SNHLY, CDR2 FYNNEI. CDR3 region: CASSRKPDTQYF. For the CDR3, the DNA is TGTGCCAGCAGCAGGAAGCCAGATACGCAGTATTTT.

The sample holds many counts of this clonotype. The chain couples TRBV28 to TRBJ2-1, with TRBD2 matching over 7 bases. V was pared by 3 bases and J by 2 bases, with 10 bases of the junction left unmatched. CDR3 length equals 17 residues. Germline CDR1 reads MDHEN; CDR2 reads SYDVKM. CDR3 sequence: CASSLGWSGTTYNEQFF. DNA of the CDR3: TGTGCCAGCAGTTTGGGTTGGAGCGGGACTACCTACAATGAGCAGTTCTTC.

This clonotype has at least ten counts. CDR3 nucleotides: TGTGCCAGCAGCTGGCAGGGAGACTATGGCTACACCTTC. Protein: CASSWQGDYGYTF. This sequence joins TRBV5-5 and TRBJ1-2; D is possibly TRBD1 (5 bases). V lost 3 bases and J 3 bases, leaving 9 bases between the germline ends. The germline gives CDR1 SGHKS, CDR2 YYEKEE (reference sequence). This CDR3 is 13 amino acids long.

This clonotype was recorded at least ten times. The chain joins TRBV5-8 to TRBJ1-1; weak D call: TRBD1 (5 bases). CDR1 and CDR2 from the germline V gene are SGHTS and YDEGEE. The ends were cut back, 2 bases at V and 5 bases at J, with 16 bases in the middle. CDR3 length: 15 residues. In nucleotides, the CDR3 is TGTGCCAGCAGCTTCGGGACCCTGAATGGGACTGAAGCTTTCTTT. Translated, it gives CASSFGTLNGTEAFF.

The chain carries TRBV9 and TRBJ2-2; 10 positions match TRBD2. The V gene end was trimmed by 0 bases and the J gene end by 3 bases; junction bases not matched to a gene: 8. There are 18 residues in the CDR3. Germline assignment: CDR1 SGDLS and CDR2 YYNGEE. For the CDR3, the DNA is TGTGCCAGCAGCGTAGCAGGAGCGGGAGGGCCCGACACCGGGGAGCTGTTTTTT. This gives the protein CASSVAGAGGPDTGELFF.

The rearrangement joins TRBV20-1 to TRBJ2-1; tentatively, D is TRBD1 or TRBD2 (7 bases each). Looked up from germline, CDR1 is DFQATT and CDR2 is SNEGSKA (reference sequence). This CDR3 comprises 21 residues. With 5 bases removed from V and 5 bases from J, the gap between germline ends came to 37 bases. As DNA, the CDR3 is TGCAGTGCTCCATCCGCAACAGGGGCAAAGCGCGGGGCGGGAGCCCACAATGAGCAGTTCTTC. This codes for CSAPSATGAKRGAGAHNEQFF.